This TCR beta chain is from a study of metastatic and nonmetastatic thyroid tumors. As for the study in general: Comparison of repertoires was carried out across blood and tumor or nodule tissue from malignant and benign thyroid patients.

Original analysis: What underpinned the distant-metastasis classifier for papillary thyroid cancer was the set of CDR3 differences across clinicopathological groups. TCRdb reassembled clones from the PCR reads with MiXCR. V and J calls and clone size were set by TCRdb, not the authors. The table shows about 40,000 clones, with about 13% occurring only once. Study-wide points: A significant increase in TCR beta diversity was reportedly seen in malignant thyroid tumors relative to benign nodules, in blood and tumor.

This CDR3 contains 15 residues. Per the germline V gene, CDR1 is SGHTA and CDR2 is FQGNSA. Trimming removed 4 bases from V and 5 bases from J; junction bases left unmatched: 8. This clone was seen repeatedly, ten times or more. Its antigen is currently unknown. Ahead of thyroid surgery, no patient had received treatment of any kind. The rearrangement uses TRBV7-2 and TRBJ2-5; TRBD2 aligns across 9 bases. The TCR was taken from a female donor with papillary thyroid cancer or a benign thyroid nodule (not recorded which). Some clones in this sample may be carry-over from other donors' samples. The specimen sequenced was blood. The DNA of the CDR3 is TGTGCCAGCAGCTGGTGGGCGGGAGGGCCGGAGACCCAGTACTTC. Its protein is CASSWWAGGPETQYF.